The entry that follows covers one T cell receptor (beta chain) sequence. Its target antigen remains unknown. No base quality information exists; no much larger clone differs at one position. The library was built by means of the immunoSEQ multiplex PCR assay. Regarding the original processing steps: A statistical classification framework was built for diagnosing cytomegalovirus status from the catalog of TCR beta chain sequences. This immuneACCESS table, as held by TCRdb, lists in-frame sequences with V and J called but not all clones. Of the missing ones, under half trace to an unresolved V gene in checked studies; the others have no known cause. The DNA gave D and trimming, while V, J and clone size come from that table. Recorded for this sample are about 120,000 clones; more than 75% of them occurred a single time. The ten largest clones take up 2% to 2.5% of the sample. The donors were included in the validation cohort of some 120 subjects, a group kept apart from the approximately 650-subject first cohort.

The CDR1 and CDR2 encoded by the germline V gene (reference sequence) are SEHNR and FQNEAQ. Trimming takes 5 bases off V and 7 bases off J; junction bases not matched to a gene: 4. Reading from cysteine to phenylalanine, the CDR3 counts 14 amino acids. Here the CDR3 DNA is all that survives: 42 bases in frame from base 1. This record comes from a study of cytomegalovirus exposure and HLA in healthy donors (dated by TCRdb to the late 2010s). At the level of the whole study: According to a later analysis, one platform produced both the 110 or so validation repertoires and the 666 repertoires of the first cohort. The study aimed to test whether signatures of past pathogen exposure could be identified by cataloging public T cell receptors. In addition to the first cohort of approximately 670 subjects, a separate validation cohort of approximately 110 different subjects was used. To predict cytomegalovirus infection status, the study brought together high-throughput TCR immunosequencing, statistical association of individual TCRs with disease status, and machine learning.

Findings and caveats that apply to the study as a whole: According to the authors, the approach could potentially be generalized to other disease states and immunological phenotypes. In vitro tests confirmed that a few of the cytomegalovirus-associated TCR beta chains recognize cytomegalovirus antigens. Cytomegalovirus status was reported to be diagnosed by the classifier with high specificity and sensitivity in both the original and validation cohorts. Subsequent analysis determined that TCRs grouped into clusters in the first cohort also showed a tendency toward co-occurrence across the 130 or so validation repertoires, and roughly 95% of cluster scores exceeded 0. A later analysis lacked HLA typing for the validation cohort, so it scored co-occurrence in that cohort across all 120 or so repertoires. The study gave a list of 150 to 200 TCR beta chains associated with cytomegalovirus. Across donors, most TCR sequences were observed very rarely, whereas some public TCRs were present in many individuals.

The V gene is TRBV7-9 and the J gene is TRBJ2-2; the central 10 bases match TRBD1. The receptor was derived from a woman between 25 and 40 years old in good health and CMV-seronegative. Input material: PBMCs. CDR3 region: CASSLTGGVGELFF. The nucleotide sequence is TGTGCCAGCAGCCTGACAGGGGGCGTCGGGGAGCTGTTTTTT. Beyond the CDR3, the reference TRBV7-9 and TRBJ2-2 genes provide the residues; the full variable domain reads: DTGVSQNPRHKITKRGQNVTFRCDPISEHNRLYWYRQTLGQGPEFLTYFQNEAQLEKSRLLSDRFSAERPKGSFSTLEIQRTEQGDSAMYLCASSLTGGVGELFFGEGSRLTVL.